This passage covers 22 T cell receptor beta chains from one sample sequenced in a study of blood T cell repertoires in COVID-19. Assay used: immunoSEQ multiplex PCR; TCRdb lists only in-frame clones, some missing. The sample lists around 84,000 clones, around four fifths occurring once. The sample taken for sequencing was peripheral blood. These receptors were collected from an elderly man with active or convalescent COVID-19.

The CDR3: CAWTKQGSTDTQYF. CDR3 DNA sequence: TGTGCCTGGACGAAACAGGGTAGCACAGATACGCAGTATTTT. J is TRBJ2-3 and V is TRBV30, with D possibly matching TRBD1 (6 bases). The CDR3 sequence is 14 residues long. CDR1 is GTSNPN, CDR2 SVGIG, per germline (reference sequence). V was pared by 4 bases and J by 0 bases, with 11 bases between.

J is TRBJ2-5 and V is TRBV9; 13 nucleotides agree with TRBD2. V was pared by 2 bases and J by 4 bases, with 5 bases of the junction left unmatched. Germline loops: CDR1 SGDLS, CDR2 YYNGEE. CDR3 length: 16 amino acids. CDR3: CASSVGGLAGVETQYF. Here the CDR3 DNA reads TGTGCCAGCAGCGTGGGAGGACTAGCGGGAGTAGAGACCCAGTACTTC.

The chain employs TRBV5-5 and TRBJ1-2; weak D call: TRBD1 (5 bases). The CDR3 has 13 amino acids. Germline V CDR1 and CDR2: SGHKS, YYEKEE (reference sequence). Trimming removed 2 bases from V and 5 bases from J, with 10 bases in between. CDR3 in amino acids: CASSLQVLYGYTF. DNA of the CDR3: TGTGCCAGCAGCTTACAGGTGTTATATGGCTACACCTTC.

This clone was observed once. The gene calls are TRBV13 and TRBJ2-5, with TRBD2 matching 8 bases. CDR1 PRHDT and CDR2 FYEKMQ come from the germline V gene (reference sequence). Trimming removed 1 base from V and 5 bases from J; junction bases left unmatched: 6. This CDR3 is 15 amino acids long. CDR3 in amino acids: CASSLAGGPGETQYF. In DNA form, the CDR3 reads TGTGCCAGCAGCTTAGCGGGGGGGCCAGGGGAGACCCAGTACTTC. Drawing the rest from reference TRBV13 and TRBJ2-5, the complete variable domain is AAGVIQSPRHLIKEKRETATLKCYPIPRHDTVYWYQQGPGQDPQFLISFYEKMQSDKGSIPDRFSAQQFSDYHSELNMSSLELGDSALYFCASSLAGGPGETQYFGPGTRLLVL.

The V gene is TRBV18, the J gene TRBJ1-2; the D is unclear. The CDR3 loop spans 15 amino acids. Germline V gene sequence: CDR1 KGHSH, CDR2 LQKENI. Trimming shortened V by 2 bases and J by 3 bases, and 13 bases separated the two germline ends. In nucleotides, the CDR3 is TGTGCCAGCTCACCAGGGAGGCGCTTGGACTATGGCTACACCTTC. Translated, it gives CASSPGRRLDYGYTF.

The chain is built from TRBV10-3 and TRBJ1-2; the match to TRBD1 covers 9 bases. The CDR3 is 12 amino acids. CDR1 and CDR2 (germline): ENHRY, SYGVKD. Trimming took 6 bases from V and 6 from J; bases not matched to a gene: 2. The chain's CDR3 is CAIRGQGDGYTF. The CDR3 DNA reads as TGTGCCATCAGGGGACAGGGTGATGGCTACACCTTC.

The chain couples TRBV19 to TRBJ2-1; 12 bases line up with TRBD2. Looked up from germline, CDR1 is LNHDA and CDR2 is SQIVND (reference sequence). CDR3 length equals 15 residues. J lost 6 bases, V lost 6 bases, and 6 bases had no gene match. DNA of the CDR3: TGTGCCAGTAGGACTTCTAGCGGGAGGGCCAATGAGCAGTTCTTC. Protein sequence: CASRTSSGRANEQFF.

The chain joins TRBV7-9 to TRBJ1-4, with D possibly matching TRBD1 (5 bases). This CDR3 is built from 17 residues. CDR1 SEHNR and CDR2 FQNEAQ come from the germline V gene (reference sequence). Between the trimmed V and J ends, which lost 2 bases and 5 bases, there was a span of 18 bases. CDR3 region: CASSLLTLRQINEKLFF. CDR3 DNA: TGTGCCAGCAGCTTATTGACTTTGAGACAGATAAATGAAAAACTGTTTTTT.

The chain couples TRBV30 to TRBJ1-1, with a tentative D call TRBD1 (6 bases). The CDR3 runs to 13 residues. Looked up from germline, CDR1 is GTSNPN and CDR2 is SVGIG (reference sequence). V was cut by 2 bases and J by 3 bases, with 10 bases left in between. The CDR3 DNA follows: TGTGCCTGGAGTCCGGACAGCCACACTGAAGCTTTCTTT. This codes for CAWSPDSHTEAFF.

J is TRBJ1-2 and V is TRBV2; maybe TRBD1 (5 bases). V lost 8 bases to trimming and J lost 7 bases, with 20 bases between them. The CDR3 sequence is 14 residues long. Germline CDR1 is SNHLY and CDR2 is FYNNEI. The CDR3 sequence is CASLLTAPTSGYTF. CDR3 DNA sequence: TGTGCCAGCTTGTTGACAGCACCAACGTCTGGCTACACCTTC. The full variable domain, completed using reference TRBV2 and TRBJ1-2, is EPEVTQTPSHQVTQMGQEVILRCVPISNHLYFYWYRQILGQKVEFLVSFYNNEISEKSEIFDDQFSVERPDGSNFTLKIRSTKLEDSAMYFCASLLTAPTSGYTFGSGTRLTVV.

This chain uses TRBV6-6 with TRBJ1-2; TRBD1 agrees at 12 bases. The V and J ends lost 6 bases and 2 bases, in that order; junction bases with no gene match: 7. This CDR3 has 16 residues. The V gene's germline CDR1 is MNHNY and CDR2 SVGAGI (reference sequence). In DNA form, the CDR3 reads TGTGCCAGCAGCTCCGGGACAGGGGGCCCCAACTATGGCTACACCTTC. Translation: CASSSGTGGPNYGYTF.

This clone was counted ten times or more. The chain joins TRBV25-1 to TRBJ2-5; 7 nucleotides agree with TRBD1. The V and J ends lost 4 bases and 2 bases, in that order; junction bases with no gene match: 7. The CDR3 sequence is 15 residues long. The germline CDR1 and CDR2 sequences are MGHDK and SYGVNS. This CDR3 reads CASSVGTAWQETQYF. CDR3 sequence (DNA): TGTGCCAGCAGTGTCGGGACAGCGTGGCAAGAGACCCAGTACTTC.

The rearrangement joins TRBV5-1 to TRBJ2-3; TRBD2 matches 11 bases. Per the germline V gene, CDR1 is SGHRS and CDR2 is YFSETQ. V shed 0 bases and J 5 bases; nucleotides not matched to a gene: 11. The CDR3 consists of 18 residues. DNA of the CDR3: TGCGCCAGCAGCTTGGCCGGATTAGCGGGAGGGTATGGAGATACGCAGTATTTT. Translation: CASSLAGLAGGYGDTQYF.

The J gene is TRBJ2-7, the V gene TRBV6-5; D is uncertain. The ends were cut back, 0 bases at V and 1 base at J, with 10 bases in the middle. Germline V gene lookup returns CDR1 MNHEY and CDR2 SVGAGI. The CDR3 consists of 15 residues. The CDR3 DNA is TGTGCCAGCAGTTACTCGACTTACTCGTCCTACGAGCAGTACTTC. Protein sequence: CASSYSTYSSYEQYF.

The chain joins TRBV30 to TRBJ1-5, with no clear D. The CDR3 is made up of 18 amino acids. V was shortened by 2 bases and J by 1 base, with 21 bases between the two germline ends. Germline loops: CDR1 GTSNPN, CDR2 SVGIG (reference sequence). CDR3 sequence reads: CAWSRGRIAIGSNQPQHF. The CDR3 bases are TGTGCCTGGAGTCGCGGGAGGATAGCTATTGGAAGCAATCAGCCCCAGCATTTT.

V usage is TRBV5-1 and J usage is TRBJ1-1; 7 nucleotides agree with TRBD1. Trimming at V came to 4 bases and at J to 4 bases, leaving 4 bases not matched to a gene. From germline, CDR1 is SGHRS and CDR2 YFSETQ. The CDR3 has 13 amino acids. CDR3 nucleotides: TGCGCCAGCAGCGCCACAGGGGTCACTGAAGCTTTCTTT. Translated, it gives CASSATGVTEAFF.

This clone was found a few times. The chain recombines TRBV5-4 with TRBJ2-2; 14 positions agree with TRBD2. The CDR3 contains 15 residues. V lost 6 bases and J lost 6; bases outside the gene matches: 4. CDR1 and CDR2 from the germline V gene are SGHNT and YYREEE (reference sequence). CDR3 amino acids: CASTQGLAGAGELFF. CDR3 coding DNA: TGTGCCAGCACCCAGGGACTAGCGGGGGCCGGGGAGCTGTTTTTT.

This clone was seen a few times. The gene calls are TRBV29-1 and TRBJ1-1; TRBD1 matches at 7 bases. The V gene's germline CDR1 is SQVTM and CDR2 ANQGSEA. The junction had 1 base not matched to a gene; V was cut back by 4 bases and J by 5 bases. There are 11 residues in the CDR3. Written as DNA, the CDR3 is TGCAGCGTTGGCAGGGGGACTGAAGCTTTCTTT. Amino acid sequence: CSVGRGTEAFF. The variable domain in full, with the rest retrieved from reference TRBV29-1 and TRBJ1-1, is SAVISQKPSRDICQRGTSLTIQCQVDSQVTMMFWYRQQPGQSLTLIATANQGSEATYESGFVIDKFPISRPNLTFSTLTVSNMSPEDSSIYLCSVGRGTEAFFGQGTRLTVV.

This chain links TRBV6-1 with TRBJ1-2; 8 bases are a match to TRBD1. The CDR3 extends over 15 amino acids. Germline V gene lookup returns CDR1 MNHNS and CDR2 SASEGT. V dropped 8 bases and J dropped 8; count of bases not matched to a gene: 16. CDR3 sequence: CASQHQRQGNGGYTF. The CDR3 bases are TGTGCCAGCCAACACCAGAGACAGGGGAACGGGGGCTACACCTTC.

This rearrangement joins TRBV5-8 to TRBJ1-4; 9 nucleotides match TRBD1. This CDR3 spans 15 amino acids. The V segment lost 4 bases and the J segment 5 bases; nucleotides outside the gene matches: 6. Germline V lookup: CDR1 SGHTS, CDR2 YDEGEE. The DNA of the CDR3 is TGTGCCAGCAGCCTTCCCGGACAGGGGAATGAAAAACTGTTTTTT. Its protein is CASSLPGQGNEKLFF.

A single count supports this clone. The gene calls are TRBV6-2 or TRBV6-3 and TRBJ1-1; D not certain. The CDR3 contains 13 residues. Germline assignment: CDR1 MNHEY and CDR2 SVGEGT. V dropped 3 bases and J dropped 7 bases, with 12 bases sitting between them. CDR3 sequence (DNA): TGTGCCAGCAGTTATGTGGGCTTTGATGAAGCTTTCTTT. Amino acid sequence: CASSYVGFDEAFF.

V usage is TRBV2 and J usage is TRBJ1-5; D is uncertain. CDR1 is SNHLY, CDR2 FYNNEI, per germline. V was trimmed by 5 bases and J by 3 bases, leaving 17 bases between them. The CDR3 is 16 residues long. The CDR3 reads CASSYVARQFNQPQHF. The CDR3 nucleotides are TGTGCCAGCAGTTACGTGGCGCGGCAGTTCAATCAGCCCCAGCATTTT.